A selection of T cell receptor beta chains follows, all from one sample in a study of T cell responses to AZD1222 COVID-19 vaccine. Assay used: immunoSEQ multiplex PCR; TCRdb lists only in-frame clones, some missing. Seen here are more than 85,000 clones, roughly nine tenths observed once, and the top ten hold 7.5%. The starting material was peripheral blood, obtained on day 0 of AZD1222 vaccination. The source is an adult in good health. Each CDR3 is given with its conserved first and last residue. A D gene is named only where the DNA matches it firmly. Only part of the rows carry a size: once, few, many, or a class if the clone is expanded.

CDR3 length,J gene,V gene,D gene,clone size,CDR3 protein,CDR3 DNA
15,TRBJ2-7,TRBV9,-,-,CASSVGQTNSYEQYF,TGTGCCAGCAGCGTAGGTCAGACAAACTCCTACGAGCAGTACTTC
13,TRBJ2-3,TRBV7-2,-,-,CASSRRNTDTQYF,TGTGCCAGCAGCCGCCGGAACACAGATACGCAGTATTTT
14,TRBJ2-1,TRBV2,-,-,CASSQLTRDNEQFF,TGTGCCAGCAGTCAACTGACTAGGGACAATGAGCAGTTCTTC
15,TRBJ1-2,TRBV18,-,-,CASSPEYVANYGYTF,TGTGCCAGCTCACCGGAATATGTGGCTAACTATGGCTACACCTTC
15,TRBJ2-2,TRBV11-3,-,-,CASSSAPGAGGELFF,TGTGCCAGCAGCTCCGCCCCAGGGGCGGGCGGGGAGCTGTTTTTT
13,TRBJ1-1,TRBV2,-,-,CASERTVNTEAFF,TGTGCCAGCGAGAGGACAGTGAACACTGAAGCTTTCTTT
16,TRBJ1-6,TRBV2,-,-,CASSPGGLRYNSPLHF,TGTGCCAGCAGTCCCGGGGGGCTCCGCTATAATTCACCCCTCCACTTT
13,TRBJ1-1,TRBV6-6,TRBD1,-,CASSFQGAAEAFF,TGTGCCAGCAGTTTTCAGGGGGCTGCTGAAGCTTTCTTT
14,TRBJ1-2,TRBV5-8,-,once,CASSLWEVNYGYTF,TGTGCCAGCAGCTTGTGGGAGGTTAACTATGGCTACACCTTC
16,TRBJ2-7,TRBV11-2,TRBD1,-,CASSLSPSGQGYEQYF,TGTGCCAGCAGCCTGTCCCCCTCGGGACAGGGTTACGAGCAGTACTTC
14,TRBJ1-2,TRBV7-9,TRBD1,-,CASSLGRGHYGYTF,TGTGCCAGCAGCTTAGGCAGGGGGCACTATGGCTACACCTTC
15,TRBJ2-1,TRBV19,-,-,CASSTVQGAYNEQFF,TGTGCCAGTAGTACCGTACAGGGTGCCTACAATGAGCAGTTCTTC
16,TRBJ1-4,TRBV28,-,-,CASSSPREGTNEKLFF,TGTGCCAGCAGTTCACCCAGGGAGGGGACTAATGAAAAACTGTTTTTT
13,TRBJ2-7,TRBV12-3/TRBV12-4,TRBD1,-,CASRWGTGERWYF,TGTGCCAGCAGGTGGGGGACAGGAGAGAGGTGGTACTTC
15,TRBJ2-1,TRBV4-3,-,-,CASSQEGESYNEQFF,TGCGCCAGCAGCCAAGAGGGGGAGTCCTACAATGAGCAGTTCTTC
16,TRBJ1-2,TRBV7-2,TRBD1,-,CASSGTGGVGNYGYTF,TGTGCCAGCAGCGGGACAGGGGGCGTCGGGAACTATGGCTACACCTTC
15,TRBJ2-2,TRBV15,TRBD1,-,CATSSKGAGTGELFF,TGTGCCACCAGCAGCAAGGGGGCGGGCACCGGGGAGCTGTTTTTT
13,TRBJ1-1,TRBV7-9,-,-,CASSLFGNTEAFF,TGTGCCAGCAGCTTATTTGGGAACACTGAAGCTTTCTTT
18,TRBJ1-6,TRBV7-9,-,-,CASSLQGLGSSYNSPLHF,TGTGCCAGCAGCTTACAGGGTTTGGGGAGCTCCTATAATTCACCCCTCCACTTT
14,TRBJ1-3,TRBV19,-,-,CAVRSGPTGNTIYF,TGTGCCGTCCGGAGCGGGCCTACGGGAAACACCATATATTTT
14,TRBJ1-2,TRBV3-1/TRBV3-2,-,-,CASSQDGAVYGYTF,TGTGCCAGCAGCCAAGATGGAGCCGTCTATGGCTACACCTTC
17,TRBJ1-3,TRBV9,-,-,CASRPGTGSLRGNTIYF,TGTGCCAGCAGGCCTGGTACAGGGTCCTTACGAGGAAACACCATATATTTT
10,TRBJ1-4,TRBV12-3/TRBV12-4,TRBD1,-,CASMDRELFF,TGTGCCAGCATGGACAGGGAACTGTTTTTT
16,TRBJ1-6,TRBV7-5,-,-,CARRSSRSGSNSPLHF,TGTGCCAGAAGGAGTAGTCGTAGCGGGAGTAATTCACCCCTCCACTTT
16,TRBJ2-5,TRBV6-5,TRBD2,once,CASSYVVTSGKETQYF,TGTGCCAGCAGTTACGTCGTGACTAGCGGGAAAGAGACCCAGTACTTC
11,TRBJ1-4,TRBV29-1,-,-,CSAAGVEKLFF,TGCAGCGCAGCAGGGGTTGAAAAACTGTTTTTT
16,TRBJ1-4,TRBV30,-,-,CAWRGGRDRSNEKLFF,TGTGCCTGGAGGGGAGGCCGGGACCGGTCTAATGAAAAACTGTTTTTT
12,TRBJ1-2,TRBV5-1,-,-,CASSLEGYGYTF,TGCGCCAGCAGCTTGGAAGGCTATGGCTACACCTTC
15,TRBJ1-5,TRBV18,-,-,CASSREGQINQPQHF,TGTGCCAGCTCACGGGAAGGGCAGATCAATCAGCCCCAGCATTTT
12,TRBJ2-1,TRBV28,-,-,CASSYRRNEQFF,TGTGCCAGCAGTTACCGACGTAATGAGCAGTTCTTC
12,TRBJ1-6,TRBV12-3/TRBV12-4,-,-,CASSPGQSPLHF,TGTGCCAGCAGTCCCGGACAGTCACCCCTCCACTTT
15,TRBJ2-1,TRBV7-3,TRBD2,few,CASSFGLAGNNEQFF,TGTGCCAGCAGCTTCGGACTAGCGGGGAACAATGAGCAGTTCTTC
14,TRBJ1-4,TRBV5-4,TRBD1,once,CASSLPGQAEKLFF,TGTGCCAGCAGCTTGCCGGGACAGGCTGAAAAACTGTTTTTT
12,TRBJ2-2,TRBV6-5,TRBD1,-,CATDRGPGELFF,TGTGCCACGGACAGGGGGCCCGGGGAGCTGTTTTTT
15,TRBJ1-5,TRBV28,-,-,CASGLWGNSNQPQHF,TGTGCCAGCGGATTGTGGGGCAATAGCAATCAGCCCCAGCATTTT
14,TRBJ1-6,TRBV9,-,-,CASSGSAWNSPLHF,TGTGCCAGCAGCGGCTCGGCTTGGAATTCACCCCTCCACTTT
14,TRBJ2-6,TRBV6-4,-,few,CASSDNSGANVLTF,TGTGCCAGCAGTGATAACTCTGGGGCCAACGTCCTGACTTTC
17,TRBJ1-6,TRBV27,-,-,CASSFAPGQGYNSPLHF,TGTGCCAGCAGTTTCGCCCCCGGCCAGGGCTATAATTCACCCCTCCACTTT
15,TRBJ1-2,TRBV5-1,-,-,CASSSSGLANYGYTF,TGCGCCAGCAGTTCGTCTGGCCTAGCCAACTATGGCTACACCTTC
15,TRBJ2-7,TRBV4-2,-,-,CASSQDPRSAREQYF,TGTGCCAGCAGCCAAGATCCGAGGTCGGCCCGCGAGCAGTACTTC
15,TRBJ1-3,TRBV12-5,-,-,CASAPQGSSGNTIYF,TGTGCTAGTGCCCCCCAGGGTAGCTCTGGAAACACCATATATTTT
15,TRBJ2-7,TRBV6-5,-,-,CASSYSGAGVYEQYF,TGTGCCAGCAGTTACTCGGGGGCCGGTGTGTACGAGCAGTACTTC
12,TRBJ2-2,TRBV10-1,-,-,CASSEGGGELFF,TGCGCCAGCAGTGAAGGGGGAGGGGAGCTGTTTTTT
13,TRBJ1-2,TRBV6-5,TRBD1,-,CASSWAGGYGYTF,TGTGCCAGCAGTTGGGCAGGGGGCTATGGCTACACCTTC
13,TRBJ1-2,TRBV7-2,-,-,CASSLRGVEGYTF,TGTGCCAGCAGCTTAAGGGGTGTGGAGGGCTACACCTTC
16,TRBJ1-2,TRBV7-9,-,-,CASTIGLAGSNYGYTF,TGTGCCAGCACCATAGGGCTCGCAGGGTCTAACTATGGCTACACCTTC
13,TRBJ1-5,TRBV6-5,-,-,CASSYRTDQPQHF,TGTGCCAGCAGTTACAGAACCGATCAGCCCCAGCATTTT
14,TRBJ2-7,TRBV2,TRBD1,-,CASSYYATGQEQYF,TGTGCCAGCAGTTACTACGCGACAGGGCAAGAGCAGTACTTC
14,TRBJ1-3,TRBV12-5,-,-,CASGLARAGNTIYF,TGTGCTAGTGGTTTGGCCCGAGCTGGAAACACCATATATTTT
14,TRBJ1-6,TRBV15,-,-,CATKNRSYNSPLHF,TGTGCCACCAAGAATCGCTCCTATAATTCACCCCTCCACTTT
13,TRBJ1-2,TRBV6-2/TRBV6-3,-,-,CASRPDGSYGYTF,TGTGCCAGCAGACCTGACGGCTCCTATGGCTACACCTTC
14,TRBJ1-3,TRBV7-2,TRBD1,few,CASSLLDRGDTIYF,TGTGCCAGCAGCTTACTCGACAGGGGTGACACCATATATTTT
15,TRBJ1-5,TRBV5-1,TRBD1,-,CASSLAGTGAGPQHF,TGCGCCAGCAGCTTGGCTGGGACAGGCGCCGGTCCCCAGCATTTT